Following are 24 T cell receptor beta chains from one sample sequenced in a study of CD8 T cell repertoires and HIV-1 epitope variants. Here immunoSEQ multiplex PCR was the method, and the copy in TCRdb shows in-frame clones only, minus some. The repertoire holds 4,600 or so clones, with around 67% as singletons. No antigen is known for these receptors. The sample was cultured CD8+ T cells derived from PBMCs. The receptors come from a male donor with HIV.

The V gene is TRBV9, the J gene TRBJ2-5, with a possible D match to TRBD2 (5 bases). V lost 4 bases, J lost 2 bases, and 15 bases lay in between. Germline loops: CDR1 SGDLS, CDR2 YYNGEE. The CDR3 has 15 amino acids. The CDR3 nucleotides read TGTGCCAGCAGCTCCGCCGGGATAGATCAAGAGACCCAGTACTTC. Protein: CASSSAGIDQETQYF. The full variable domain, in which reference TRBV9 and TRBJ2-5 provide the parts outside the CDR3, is DSGVTQTPKHLITATGQRVTLRCSPRSGDLSVYWYQQSLDQGLQFLIQYYNGEERAKGNILERFSAQQFPDLHSELNLSSLELGDSALYFCASSSAGIDQETQYFGPGTRLLVL.

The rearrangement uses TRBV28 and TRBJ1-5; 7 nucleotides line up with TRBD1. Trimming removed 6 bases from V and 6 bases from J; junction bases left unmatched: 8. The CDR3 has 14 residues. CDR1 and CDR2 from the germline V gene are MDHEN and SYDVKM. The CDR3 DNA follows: TGTGCCAGCAGAGTGACAGGGTTGGGTCAGCCCCAGCATTTT. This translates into CASRVTGLGQPQHF.

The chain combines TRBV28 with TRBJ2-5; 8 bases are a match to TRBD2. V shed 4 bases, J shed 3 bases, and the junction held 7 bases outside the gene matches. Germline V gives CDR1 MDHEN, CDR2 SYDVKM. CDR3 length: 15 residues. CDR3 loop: CASSSTGTREETQYF. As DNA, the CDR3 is TGTGCCAGCAGTTCCACCGGGACTAGAGAAGAGACCCAGTACTTC.

This CDR3 is CATSSRLGGALVEQFF. CDR3 nucleotides: TGTGCCACCAGCAGTCGCCTCGGGGGCGCATTGGTGGAGCAGTTCTTC. The chain joins TRBV15 to TRBJ2-1, with D perhaps being TRBD1 or TRBD2 (6 bases each). The germline V gene encodes CDR1 LNHNV and CDR2 YYDKDF (reference sequence). The CDR3 contains 16 residues. The V and J ends lost 3 bases and 10 bases respectively, with 22 bases between them.

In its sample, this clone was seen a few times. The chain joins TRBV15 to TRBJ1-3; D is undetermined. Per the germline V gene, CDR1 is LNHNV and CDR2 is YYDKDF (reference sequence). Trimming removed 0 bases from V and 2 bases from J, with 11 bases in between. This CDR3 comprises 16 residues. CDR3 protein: CATSRDGRAAGNTIYF. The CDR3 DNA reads TGTGCCACCAGCAGAGATGGCCGGGCAGCTGGAAACACCATATATTTT.

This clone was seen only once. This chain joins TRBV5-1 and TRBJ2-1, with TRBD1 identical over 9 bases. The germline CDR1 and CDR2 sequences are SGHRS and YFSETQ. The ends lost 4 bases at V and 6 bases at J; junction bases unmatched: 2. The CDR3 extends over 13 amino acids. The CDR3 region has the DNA TGCGCCAGCAGCCAGACAGGGGGCAATGAGCAGTTCTTC. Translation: CASSQTGGNEQFF.

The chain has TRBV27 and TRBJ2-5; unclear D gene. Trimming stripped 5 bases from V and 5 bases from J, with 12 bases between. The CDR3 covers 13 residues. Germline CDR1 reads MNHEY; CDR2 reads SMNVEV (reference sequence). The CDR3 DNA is TGTGCCAGCAGTCCAATCTCTGTGGAGACCCAGTACTTC. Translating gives CASSPISVETQYF.

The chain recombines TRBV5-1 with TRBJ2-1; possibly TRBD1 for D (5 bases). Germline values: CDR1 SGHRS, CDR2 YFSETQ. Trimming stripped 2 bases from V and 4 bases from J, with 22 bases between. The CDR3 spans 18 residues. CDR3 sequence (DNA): TGCGCCAGCAGCTTAAGGGTCCCGGGCAGGGATCGTTACAATGAGCAGTTCTTC. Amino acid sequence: CASSLRVPGRDRYNEQFF.

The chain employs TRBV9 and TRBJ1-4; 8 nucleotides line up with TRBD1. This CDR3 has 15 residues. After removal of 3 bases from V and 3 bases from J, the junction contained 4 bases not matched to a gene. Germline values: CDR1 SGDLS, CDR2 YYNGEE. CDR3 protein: CASSGQGAANEKLFF. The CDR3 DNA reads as TGTGCCAGCAGCGGCCAGGGGGCTGCTAATGAAAAACTGTTTTTT.

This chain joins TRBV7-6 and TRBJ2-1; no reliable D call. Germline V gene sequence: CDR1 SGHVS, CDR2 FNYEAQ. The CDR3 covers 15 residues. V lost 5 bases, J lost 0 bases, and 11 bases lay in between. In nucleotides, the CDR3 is TGTGCCAGCAGCCTTGCGGAAGGCTCCTACAATGAGCAGTTCTTC. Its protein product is CASSLAEGSYNEQFF.

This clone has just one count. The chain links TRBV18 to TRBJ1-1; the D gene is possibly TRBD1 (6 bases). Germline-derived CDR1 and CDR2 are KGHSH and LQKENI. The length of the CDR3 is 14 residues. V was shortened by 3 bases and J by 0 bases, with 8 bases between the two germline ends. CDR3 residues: CASSPGGVNTEAFF. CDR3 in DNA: TGTGCCAGCTCACCGGGGGGCGTGAACACTGAAGCTTTCTTT. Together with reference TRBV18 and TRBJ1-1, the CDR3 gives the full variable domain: NAGVMQNPRHLVRRRGQEARLRCSPMKGHSHVYWYRQLPEEGLKFMVYLQKENIIDESGMPKERFSAEFPKEGPSILRIQQVVRGDSAAYFCASSPGGVNTEAFFGQGTRLTVV.

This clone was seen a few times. The CDR3 region is CASSYSAPDEQYF. The CDR3 DNA reads TGTGCCAGCAGTTACTCGGCCCCAGACGAGCAGTACTTC. This chain connects TRBV6-5 to TRBJ2-7; D unclear. V was cut by 0 bases and J by 5 bases, with 8 bases left in between. This CDR3 region has 13 residues. Germline V gene sequence: CDR1 MNHEY, CDR2 SVGAGI.

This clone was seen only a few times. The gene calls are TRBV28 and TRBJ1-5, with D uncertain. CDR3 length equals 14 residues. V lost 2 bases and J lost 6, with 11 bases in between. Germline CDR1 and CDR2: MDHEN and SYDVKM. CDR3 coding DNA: TGTGCCAGCAGTTTAGAAAGTGGGATTCAGCCCCAGCATTTT. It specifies CASSLESGIQPQHF.

CDR3 in amino acids: CASTPRGAYEQYF. In DNA form, the CDR3 reads TGTGCCAGCACCCCCAGGGGGGCCTACGAGCAGTACTTC. The chain couples TRBV6-5 to TRBJ2-7, with D perhaps TRBD1 (7 bases). This CDR3 contains 13 residues. The germline CDR1 and CDR2 sequences are MNHEY and SVGAGI. The V end lost 7 bases, the J end lost 2 bases, and 12 bases lay between the germline ends.

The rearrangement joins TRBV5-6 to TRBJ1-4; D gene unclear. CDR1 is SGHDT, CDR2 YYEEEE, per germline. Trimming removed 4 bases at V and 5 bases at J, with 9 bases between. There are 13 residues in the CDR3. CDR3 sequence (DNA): TGTGCCAGCAGCCGGGGTGCGAATGAAAAACTGTTTTTT. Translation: CASSRGANEKLFF. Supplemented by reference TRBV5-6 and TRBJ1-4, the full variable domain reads DAGVTQSPTHLIKTRGQQVTLRCSPKSGHDTVSWYQQALGQGPQFIFQYYEEEERQRGNFPDRFSGHQFPNYSSELNVNALLLGDSALYLCASSRGANEKLFFGSGTQLSVL.

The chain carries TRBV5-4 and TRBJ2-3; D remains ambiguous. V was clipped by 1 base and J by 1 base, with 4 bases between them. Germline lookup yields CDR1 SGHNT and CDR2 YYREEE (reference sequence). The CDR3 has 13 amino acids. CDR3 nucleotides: TGTGCCAGCAGCTTGACAGGCACAGATACGCAGTATTTT. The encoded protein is CASSLTGTDTQYF.

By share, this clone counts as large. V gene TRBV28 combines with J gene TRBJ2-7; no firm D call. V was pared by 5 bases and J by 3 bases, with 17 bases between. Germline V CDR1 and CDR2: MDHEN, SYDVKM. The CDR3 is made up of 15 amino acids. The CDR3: CASSPRLGDLYEQYF. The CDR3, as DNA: TGTGCCAGCAGTCCCCGACTGGGCGACCTCTACGAGCAGTACTTC.

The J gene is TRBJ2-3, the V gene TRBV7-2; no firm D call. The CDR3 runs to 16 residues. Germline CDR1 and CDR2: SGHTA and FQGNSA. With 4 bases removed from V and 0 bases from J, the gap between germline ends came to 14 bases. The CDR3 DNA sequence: TGTGCCAGCAGCTCCTCGTTCCGACGTAGCACAGATACGCAGTATTTT. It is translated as CASSSSFRRSTDTQYF. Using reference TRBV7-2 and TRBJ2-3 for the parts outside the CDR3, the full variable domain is GAGVSQSPSNKVTEKGKDVELRCDPISGHTALYWYRQSLGQGLEFLIYFQGNSAPDKSGLPSDRFSAERTGGSVSTLTIQRTQQEDSAVYLCASSSSFRRSTDTQYFGPGTRLTVL.

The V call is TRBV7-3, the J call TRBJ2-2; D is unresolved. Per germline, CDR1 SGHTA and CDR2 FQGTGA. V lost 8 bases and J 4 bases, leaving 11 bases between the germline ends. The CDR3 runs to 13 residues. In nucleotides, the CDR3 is TGTGCCAGCCGTGTTTCGGGCACCGGGGAGCTGTTTTTT. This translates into CASRVSGTGELFF.

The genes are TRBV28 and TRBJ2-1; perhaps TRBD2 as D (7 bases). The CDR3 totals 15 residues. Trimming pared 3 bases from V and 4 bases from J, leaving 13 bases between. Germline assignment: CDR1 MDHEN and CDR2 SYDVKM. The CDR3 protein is CASSFEGGLYNEQFF. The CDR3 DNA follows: TGTGCCAGCAGTTTCGAGGGGGGGCTTTACAATGAGCAGTTCTTC.

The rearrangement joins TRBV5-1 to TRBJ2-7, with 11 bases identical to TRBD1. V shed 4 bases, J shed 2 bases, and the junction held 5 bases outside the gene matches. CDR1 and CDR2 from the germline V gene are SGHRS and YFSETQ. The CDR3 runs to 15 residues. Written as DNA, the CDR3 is TGCGCCAGCAGCGAAGGACAGGGGGCTGCCTACGAGCAGTACTTC. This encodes CASSEGQGAAYEQYF.

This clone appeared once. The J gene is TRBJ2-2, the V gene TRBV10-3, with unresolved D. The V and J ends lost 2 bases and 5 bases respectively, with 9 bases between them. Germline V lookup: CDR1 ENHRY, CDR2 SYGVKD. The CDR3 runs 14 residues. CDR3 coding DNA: TGTGCCATCAGTGAGGTTAGCTTAACCGGGGAGCTGTTTTTT. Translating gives CAISEVSLTGELFF.

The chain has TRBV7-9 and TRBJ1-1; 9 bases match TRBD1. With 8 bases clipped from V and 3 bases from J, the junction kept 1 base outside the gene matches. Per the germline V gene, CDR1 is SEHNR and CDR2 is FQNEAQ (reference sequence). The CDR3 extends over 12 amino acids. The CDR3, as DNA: TGTGCCAGCCGACAGGGGGACACTGAAGCTTTCTTT. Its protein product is CASRQGDTEAFF.

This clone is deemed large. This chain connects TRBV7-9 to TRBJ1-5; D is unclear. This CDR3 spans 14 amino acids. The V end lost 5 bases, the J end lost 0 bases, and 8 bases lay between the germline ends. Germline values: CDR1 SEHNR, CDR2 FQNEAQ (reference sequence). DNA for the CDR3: TGTGCCAGCAGCCCGAGCTATAGCAATCAGCCCCAGCATTTT. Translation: CASSPSYSNQPQHF.